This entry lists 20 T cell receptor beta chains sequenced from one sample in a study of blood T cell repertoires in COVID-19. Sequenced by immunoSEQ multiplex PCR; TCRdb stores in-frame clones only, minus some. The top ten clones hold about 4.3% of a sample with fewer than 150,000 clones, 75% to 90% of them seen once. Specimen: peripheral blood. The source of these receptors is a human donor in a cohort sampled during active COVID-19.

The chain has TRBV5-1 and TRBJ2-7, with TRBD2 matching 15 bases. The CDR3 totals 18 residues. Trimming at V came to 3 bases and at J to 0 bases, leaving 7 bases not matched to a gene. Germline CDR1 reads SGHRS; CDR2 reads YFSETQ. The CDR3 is CASSSGLAGGPSSYEQYF. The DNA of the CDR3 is TGCGCCAGCAGCTCGGGACTAGCGGGGGGTCCTAGCTCCTACGAGCAGTACTTC. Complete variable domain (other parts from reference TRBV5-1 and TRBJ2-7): KAGVTQTPRYLIKTRGQQVTLSCSPISGHRSVSWYQQTPGQGLQFLFEYFSETQRNKGNFPGRFSGRQFSNSRSEMNVSTLELGDSALYLCASSSGLAGGPSSYEQYFGPGTRLTVT.

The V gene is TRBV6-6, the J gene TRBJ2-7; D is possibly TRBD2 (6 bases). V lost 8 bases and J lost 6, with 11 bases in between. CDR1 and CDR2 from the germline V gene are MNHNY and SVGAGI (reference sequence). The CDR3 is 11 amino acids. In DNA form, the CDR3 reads TGTGCCAGCTCTAGCGATCGCGAGCAGTACGTC. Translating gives CASSSDREQYV.

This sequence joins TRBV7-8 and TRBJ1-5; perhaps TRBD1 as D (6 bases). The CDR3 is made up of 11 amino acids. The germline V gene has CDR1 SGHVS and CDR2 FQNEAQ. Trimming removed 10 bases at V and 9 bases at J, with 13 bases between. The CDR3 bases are TGTGCCACCGGACAGCCATGGCCCCAGCATTTT. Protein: CATGQPWPQHF.

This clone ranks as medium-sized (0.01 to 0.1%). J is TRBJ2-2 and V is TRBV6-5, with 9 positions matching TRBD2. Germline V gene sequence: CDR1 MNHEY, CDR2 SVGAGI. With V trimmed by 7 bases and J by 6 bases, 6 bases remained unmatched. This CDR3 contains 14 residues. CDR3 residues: CASNPSGNPGELFF. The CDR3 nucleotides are TGTGCCAGCAACCCTAGCGGGAATCCCGGGGAGCTGTTTTTT.

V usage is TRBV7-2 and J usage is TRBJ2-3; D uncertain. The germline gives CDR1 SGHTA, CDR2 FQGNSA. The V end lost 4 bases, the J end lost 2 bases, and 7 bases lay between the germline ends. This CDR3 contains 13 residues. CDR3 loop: CASSYGATDTQYF. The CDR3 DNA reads TGTGCCAGCAGCTATGGAGCCACAGATACGCAGTATTTT.

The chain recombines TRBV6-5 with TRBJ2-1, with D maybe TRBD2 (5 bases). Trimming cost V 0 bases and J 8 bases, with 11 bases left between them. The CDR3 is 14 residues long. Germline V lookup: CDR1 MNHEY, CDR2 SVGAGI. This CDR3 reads CASSYSVLEDEQFF. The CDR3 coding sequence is TGTGCCAGCAGTTACTCGGTACTAGAAGATGAGCAGTTCTTC.

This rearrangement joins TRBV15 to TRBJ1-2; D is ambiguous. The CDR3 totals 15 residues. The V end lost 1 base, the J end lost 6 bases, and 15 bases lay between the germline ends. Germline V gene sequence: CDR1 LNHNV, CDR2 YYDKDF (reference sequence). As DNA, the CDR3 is TGTGCCACCAGCAGAGTTTTGGGCAGCCACAATGGCTACACCTTC. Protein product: CATSRVLGSHNGYTF.

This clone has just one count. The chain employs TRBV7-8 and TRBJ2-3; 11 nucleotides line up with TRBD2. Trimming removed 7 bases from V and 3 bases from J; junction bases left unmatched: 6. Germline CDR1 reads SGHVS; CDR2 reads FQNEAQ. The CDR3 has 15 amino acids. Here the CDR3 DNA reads TGTGCCAGCAAACTAGCGGGAGTACGGACAGATACGCAGTATTTT. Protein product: CASKLAGVRTDTQYF.

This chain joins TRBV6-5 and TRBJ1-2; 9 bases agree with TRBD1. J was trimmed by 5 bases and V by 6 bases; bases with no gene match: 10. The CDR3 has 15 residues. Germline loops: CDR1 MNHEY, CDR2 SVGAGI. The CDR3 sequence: CASSQLTGGFYGYTF. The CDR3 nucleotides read TGTGCCAGCAGCCAACTTACAGGGGGCTTTTATGGCTACACCTTC.

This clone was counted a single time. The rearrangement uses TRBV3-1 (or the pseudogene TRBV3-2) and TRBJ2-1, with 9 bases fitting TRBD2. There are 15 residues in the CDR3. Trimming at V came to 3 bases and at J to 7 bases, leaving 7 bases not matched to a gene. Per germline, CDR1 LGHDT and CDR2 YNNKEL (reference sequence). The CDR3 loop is CASSQAGGGLNEQFF. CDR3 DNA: TGTGCCAGCAGCCAGGCGGGAGGGGGGTTGAATGAGCAGTTCTTC.

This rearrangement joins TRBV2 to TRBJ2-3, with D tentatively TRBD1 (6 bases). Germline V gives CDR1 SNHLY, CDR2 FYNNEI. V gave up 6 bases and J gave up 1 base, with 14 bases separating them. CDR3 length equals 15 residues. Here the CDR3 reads CASSPRTDGTDTQYF. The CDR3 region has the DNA TGTGCCAGCAGCCCCCGGACAGACGGCACAGATACGCAGTATTTT.

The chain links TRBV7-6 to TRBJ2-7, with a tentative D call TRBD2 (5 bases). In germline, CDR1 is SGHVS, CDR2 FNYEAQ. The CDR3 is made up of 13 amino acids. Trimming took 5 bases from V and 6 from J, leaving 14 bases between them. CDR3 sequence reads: CASSPYTSPEQYF. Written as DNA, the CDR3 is TGTGCCAGCAGCCCCTATACTAGTCCCGAGCAGTACTTC.

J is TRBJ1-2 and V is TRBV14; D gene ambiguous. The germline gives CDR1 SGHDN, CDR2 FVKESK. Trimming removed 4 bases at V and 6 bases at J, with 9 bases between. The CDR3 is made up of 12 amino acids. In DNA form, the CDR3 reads TGTGCCAGCAGCCTTCTCTATGATGGCTACACCTTC. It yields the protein CASSLLYDGYTF.

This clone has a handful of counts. In DNA form, the CDR3 reads TGTGCCAGTAGCAGCGGGGGCTACACCGGGGAGCTGTTTTTT. Encoded protein: CASSSGGYTGELFF. V and J are TRBV19 and TRBJ2-2; 8 bases match TRBD2. V trimming: 6 bases; J trimming: 3 bases; junction bases outside the gene matches: 3. This CDR3 has 14 residues. Germline V gives CDR1 LNHDA, CDR2 SQIVND (reference sequence).

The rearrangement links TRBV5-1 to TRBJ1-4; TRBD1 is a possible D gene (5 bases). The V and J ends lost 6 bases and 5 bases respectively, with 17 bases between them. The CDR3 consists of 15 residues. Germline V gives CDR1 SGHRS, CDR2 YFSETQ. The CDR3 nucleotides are TGCGCCAGCACCTGGCAGGGAGGTTCGAATGAAAAACTGTTTTTT. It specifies CASTWQGGSNEKLFF.

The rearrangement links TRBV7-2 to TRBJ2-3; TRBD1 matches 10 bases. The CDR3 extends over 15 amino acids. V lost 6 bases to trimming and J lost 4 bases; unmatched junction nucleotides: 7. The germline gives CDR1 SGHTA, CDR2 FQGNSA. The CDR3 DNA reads TGTGCCAGCAGACGGGACAGGGGAGCAGCAGATACGCAGTATTTT. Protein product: CASRRDRGAADTQYF. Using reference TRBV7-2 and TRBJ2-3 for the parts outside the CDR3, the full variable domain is GAGVSQSPSNKVTEKGKDVELRCDPISGHTALYWYRQSLGQGLEFLIYFQGNSAPDKSGLPSDRFSAERTGGSVSTLTIQRTQQEDSAVYLCASRRDRGAADTQYFGPGTRLTVL.

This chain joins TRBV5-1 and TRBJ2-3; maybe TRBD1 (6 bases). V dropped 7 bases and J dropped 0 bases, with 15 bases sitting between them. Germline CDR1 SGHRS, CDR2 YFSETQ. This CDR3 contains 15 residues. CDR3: CASFEGVLSTDTQYF. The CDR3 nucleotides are TGCGCCAGCTTTGAGGGGGTCCTTAGCACAGATACGCAGTATTTT. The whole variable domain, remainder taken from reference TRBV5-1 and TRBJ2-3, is KAGVTQTPRYLIKTRGQQVTLSCSPISGHRSVSWYQQTPGQGLQFLFEYFSETQRNKGNFPGRFSGRQFSNSRSEMNVSTLELGDSALYLCASFEGVLSTDTQYFGPGTRLTVL.

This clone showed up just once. This CDR3 reads CASSQVVASIQYF. CDR3 in DNA: TGTGCCAGCAGCCAAGTAGTAGCGTCCATTCAGTACTTC. The chain employs TRBV3-1 (or the pseudogene TRBV3-2) and TRBJ2-4; a weak D match, TRBD2 (5 bases). CDR1 and CDR2 (germline): LGHDT, YNNKEL (reference sequence). V shed 1 base and J shed 9 bases, with 10 bases lying between them. The CDR3 runs to 13 residues.

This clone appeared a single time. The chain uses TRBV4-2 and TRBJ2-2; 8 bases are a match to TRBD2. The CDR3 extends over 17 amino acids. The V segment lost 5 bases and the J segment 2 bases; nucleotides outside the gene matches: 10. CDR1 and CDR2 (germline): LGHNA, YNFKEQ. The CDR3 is CASSGYGRGANTGELFF. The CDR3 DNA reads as TGTGCCAGCAGCGGTTATGGGCGGGGGGCCAACACCGGGGAGCTGTTTTTT.

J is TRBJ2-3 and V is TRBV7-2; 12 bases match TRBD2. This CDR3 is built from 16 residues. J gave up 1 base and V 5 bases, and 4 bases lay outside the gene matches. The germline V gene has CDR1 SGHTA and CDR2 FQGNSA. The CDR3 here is CASSLRLAGGTDTQYF. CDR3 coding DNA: TGTGCCAGCAGCCTCAGACTAGCGGGAGGCACAGATACGCAGTATTTT.